The 17 T cell receptor beta chains given below trace back to one sample, sequenced in a study of T cell responses to AZD1222 COVID-19 vaccine. This table comes from immunoSEQ multiplex PCR, and its TCRdb copy is limited to in-frame clones, with some not included. The sample includes about 180,000 clones, about 91% seen only once; the top ten take 11%. Source: peripheral blood, taken 28 days after the second AZD1222 dose. The receptors shown here come from an adult who received the AZD1222 COVID-19 vaccine.

The V and J genes are TRBV27 and TRBJ2-6; TRBD2 matches at 8 bases. CDR1 is MNHEY and CDR2 is SMNVEV in the germline V gene (reference sequence). V lost 5 bases, J lost 2 bases, and 11 bases stayed unmatched. The CDR3 has 18 residues. As DNA, the CDR3 is TGTGCCAGCAGTCGGCACACCGGGGGGGCCGCTGGGGCCAACGTCCTGACTTTC. This encodes CASSRHTGGAAGANVLTF.

The J gene is TRBJ2-7, the V gene TRBV6-5, with a tentative D call TRBD1 (6 bases). The CDR3 spans 14 residues. Germline V lookup: CDR1 MNHEY, CDR2 SVGAGI. Trimming took 4 bases from V and 1 from J, leaving 11 bases between them. CDR3 sequence (DNA): TGTGCCAGCAGTTTCGCGACAGGTTCCTACGAGCAGTACTTC. Its protein is CASSFATGSYEQYF.

The gene calls are TRBV5-1 and TRBJ2-7; the match to TRBD1 covers 10 bases. This CDR3 is built from 14 residues. Trimming removed 3 bases from V and 9 bases from J; junction bases left unmatched: 9. Germline V gene data show CDR1 as SGHRS and CDR2 as YFSETQ. This chain's CDR3 is CASSSGTGDRWQYF. The CDR3 DNA reads as TGCGCCAGCAGCTCCGGGACAGGGGACCGGTGGCAGTACTTC. Supplemented by reference TRBV5-1 and TRBJ2-7, the full variable domain reads KAGVTQTPRYLIKTRGQQVTLSCSPISGHRSVSWYQQTPGQGLQFLFEYFSETQRNKGNFPGRFSGRQFSNSRSEMNVSTLELGDSALYLCASSSGTGDRWQYFGPGTRLTVT.

CDR3 in amino acids: CASSFRLNTEAFF. The DNA of the CDR3 is TGTGCCAGCAGCTTTCGTCTGAACACTGAAGCTTTCTTT. This chain connects TRBV7-2 to TRBJ1-1, with D uncertain. CDR3 length equals 13 residues. Trimming stripped 3 bases from V and 0 bases from J, with 5 bases between. CDR1 is SGHTA, CDR2 FQGNSA, per germline.

The gene calls are TRBV3-1 (or the pseudogene TRBV3-2) and TRBJ2-2, with a possible D match to TRBD1 (6 bases). The CDR3 covers 15 residues. Germline-derived CDR1 and CDR2 are LGHDT and YNNKEL (reference sequence). Trimming took 2 bases from V and 1 from J, leaving 8 bases between them. The CDR3 DNA is TGTGCCAGCAGCCAATGGGGGCTGAACACCGGGGAGCTGTTTTTT. It encodes CASSQWGLNTGELFF.

CDR3 sequence reads: CASSGTGGPETQYF. The CDR3 region has the DNA TGTGCCAGCAGCGGGACAGGGGGGCCAGAGACCCAGTACTTC. This chain joins TRBV7-9 and TRBJ2-5; the match to TRBD1 covers 11 bases. The ends lost 5 bases at V and 4 bases at J; junction bases unmatched: 3. The CDR3 is 14 amino acids. Per germline, CDR1 SEHNR and CDR2 FQNEAQ (reference sequence).

This clone was seen more than once but under ten times. V is TRBV12-1 and J is TRBJ1-5; TRBD1 is taken as the D call from the table, unchecked against the DNA. TRBV12-1 is classified as a pseudogene. The CDR3 sequence is 15 residues long. This CDR3 is CASSFWTGGWQPQHF. For the CDR3, the DNA is TGTGCCAGCAGCTTCTGGACAGGGGGCTGGCAGCCCCAGCATTTT.

CDR3 bases: TGTGCCAGCAGCTTGAGTCAGGGTGGGAGTTCACCCCTCCACTTT. Amino acid sequence: CASSLSQGGSSPLHF. This chain uses TRBV5-5 with TRBJ1-6; D perhaps matches TRBD1 (5 bases). Germline V gene data show CDR1 as SGHKS and CDR2 as YYEKEE (reference sequence). V gave up 1 base and J gave up 9 bases, with 14 bases separating them. The CDR3 has 15 amino acids. The variable domain in full, completed from reference TRBV5-5 and TRBJ1-6, reads DAGVTQSPTHLIKTRGQQVTLRCSPISGHKSVSWYQQVLGQGPQFIFQYYEKEERGRGNFPDRFSARQFPNYSSELNVNALLLGDSALYLCASSLSQGGSSPLHFGNGTRLTVT.

This clone was seen once. The gene calls are TRBV5-6 and TRBJ2-3; 8 bases map to TRBD2. The CDR3 covers 13 residues. Germline CDR1 is SGHDT and CDR2 is YYEEEE. V lost 4 bases to trimming and J lost 4 bases; unmatched junction nucleotides: 2. The CDR3 coding sequence is TGTGCCAGCAGCCCGGGGGGGCCAGATACGCAGTATTTT. Its translation: CASSPGGPDTQYF.

The chain has TRBV7-9 and TRBJ1-2; 7 positions agree with TRBD1. There are 14 residues in the CDR3. Germline CDR1 and CDR2: SEHNR and FQNEAQ (reference sequence). V gave up 5 bases and J gave up 2 bases; unmatched junction bases: 5. The CDR3 reads CASSLSTGNYGYTF. CDR3 DNA: TGTGCCAGCAGCCTATCGACAGGGAACTATGGCTACACCTTC.

The rearrangement uses TRBV28 and TRBJ2-6; no reliable D call. Deletions cut 3 bases from V and 2 bases from J, with 14 bases between. CDR3 length: 17 residues. The V gene's germline CDR1 is MDHEN and CDR2 SYDVKM. The CDR3 DNA reads as TGTGCCAGCAGTTTTGTTGGGGTAACGGCTGGGGCCAACGTCCTGACTTTC. Its translation: CASSFVGVTAGANVLTF.

CDR3 region: CASSTGTGVIVTEAFF. CDR3 bases: TGCGCCAGCAGCACCGGGACAGGGGTTATTGTCACTGAAGCTTTCTTT. The genes are TRBV5-1 and TRBJ1-1, with TRBD1 identical over 10 bases. The CDR3 runs 16 residues. J lost 4 bases, V lost 4 bases, and 10 bases had no gene match. Per the germline V gene, CDR1 is SGHRS and CDR2 is YFSETQ.

V usage is TRBV29-1 and J usage is TRBJ1-2; a weak D match, TRBD1 (6 bases). This CDR3 comprises 14 residues. Trimming left V 0 bases short and J 8 bases short, with 16 bases between. Germline V gene data show CDR1 as SQVTM and CDR2 as ANQGSEA. The CDR3 protein is CSVEDRTEVVGYTF. CDR3 sequence (DNA): TGCAGCGTTGAAGATCGGACAGAGGTGGTCGGCTACACCTTC. Full variable domain (missing parts from reference TRBV29-1 and TRBJ1-2): SAVISQKPSRDICQRGTSLTIQCQVDSQVTMMFWYRQQPGQSLTLIATANQGSEATYESGFVIDKFPISRPNLTFSTLTVSNMSPEDSSIYLCSVEDRTEVVGYTFGSGTRLTVV.

The chain links TRBV6-5 to TRBJ1-5, with TRBD1 matching 7 bases. The CDR3 spans 14 residues. The germline V gene encodes CDR1 MNHEY and CDR2 SVGAGI. V lost 5 bases and J lost 3; bases outside the gene matches: 4. CDR3: CASSNTGANQPQHF. CDR3 nucleotide sequence: TGTGCCAGCAGTAATACAGGGGCCAATCAGCCCCAGCATTTT.

The chain is built from TRBV15 and TRBJ2-6, with 12 bases aligning to TRBD2. Germline V gene data show CDR1 as LNHNV and CDR2 as YYDKDF (reference sequence). The CDR3 is 20 amino acids. The V and J ends lost 2 bases and 0 bases, in that order; junction bases with no gene match: 8. CDR3 loop: CATSRLRLAGVSSGANVLTF. The CDR3 coding sequence is TGTGCCACCAGCAGACTCCGACTAGCGGGGGTCAGCTCTGGGGCCAACGTCCTGACTTTC.

This clone has a single count. The junction shows a germline mismatch at one end, possibly a read error. V gene TRBV7-7 combines with J gene TRBJ2-1; D may match TRBD1 or TRBD2 (5 bases each). CDR3 length: 13 amino acids. Germline V CDR1 and CDR2: SSHAT, FNYEAQ (reference sequence). The CDR3 DNA reads TGTGCTAGCAGCTCCCCGGGGACGGGTGAGCAGTTCTTC. Its protein is CASSSPGTGEQFF.

The rearrangement links TRBV6-5 to TRBJ1-6; 7 positions agree with TRBD1. The CDR3 consists of 15 residues. V trimming: 7 bases; J trimming: 6 bases; junction bases outside the gene matches: 9. Germline V gives CDR1 MNHEY, CDR2 SVGAGI. Here the CDR3 reads CASTLQGNGNSPLHF. CDR3 nucleotide sequence: TGTGCCAGCACTCTACAGGGGAACGGTAATTCACCCCTCCACTTT.